Listed here is a single TCR beta chain. The data were taken from a study of blood T cell repertoires in COVID-19. About the research overall: Spain, Italy and the United States supplied samples that represented acute and convalescent COVID-19. T cells, B-cell-depleted T cells, or PBMCs supplied cDNA or gDNA.

V was cut by 7 bases and J by 4 bases, with 7 bases left in between. The CDR3 has 12 amino acids. Looked up from germline, CDR1 is MDHEN and CDR2 is SYDVKM. The authors' processing: How many nucleated cells were present was estimated from reference gene primer amplification. This table comes from immunoSEQ multiplex PCR, and its TCRdb copy is limited to in-frame clones, with some not included. V and J calls and clone size are those listed in that table; D and trimming were worked out from the DNA. Of over 200,000 clones in the sample, around 80% were seen once. This chain links TRBV28 with TRBJ1-4; the D is unclear. Sequencing was done on a sample of peripheral blood. The clonotype comes from a woman over 75 with active or convalescent COVID-19. The CDR3 protein is CASTVNNEKLFF. The CDR3 DNA is TGTGCCAGCACAGTTAATAATGAAAAACTGTTTTTT. Full variable domain (outside the CDR3, taken from reference TRBV28 and TRBJ1-4): DVKVTQSSRYLVKRTGEKVFLECVQDMDHENMFWYRQDPGLGLRLIYFSYDVKMKEKGDIPEGYSVSREKKERFSLILESASTNQTSMYLCASTVNNEKLFFGSGTQLSVL.